Listed below are T cell receptor beta chains from one sample, sequenced in a study. MiXCR was run by TCRdb on the multiplex PCR reads, yielding one entry per CDR3 protein. The sample includes roughly 2,000 distinct CDR3 sequences, 1% to 1.5% seen only once; the top ten take around 18%. What was sequenced was naive CD4+ T cells sorted from blood. These receptors were collected from a female donor with breast cancer. Both conserved end residues are part of each CDR3. The D gene is left open where the match is weak. Some rows mark clone size as missing; the rest say once, few, many or name a class of expanded clone.

D gene: TRBD1
J gene: TRBJ1-2
V gene: TRBV12-3/TRBV12-4
clone size: medium-sized
CDR3 protein: CASSQQGTNGYTF
CDR3 DNA: TGTGCCAGCAGCCAACAGGGGACCAATGGCTACACCTTC

D gene: .
J gene: TRBJ1-2
V gene: TRBV12-3/TRBV12-4
clone size: medium-sized
CDR3 protein: CASSRDLGFSGYTF
CDR3 DNA: TGTGCCAGCAGTCGAGATTTAGGGTTCTCTGGCTACACCTTC

D gene: .
J gene: TRBJ1-2
V gene: TRBV12-3/TRBV12-4
clone size: medium-sized
CDR3 protein: CASSSRHRTNYGYTF
CDR3 DNA: TGTGCCAGCAGTTCCAGACACCGGACTAACTATGGCTACACCTTC

D gene: TRBD1
J gene: TRBJ1-2
V gene: TRBV12-3/TRBV12-4
clone size: medium-sized
CDR3 protein: CASSSLGQGGYTF
CDR3 DNA: TGTGCCAGCAGTTCTTTGGGACAGGGTGGCTACACCTTC

D gene: .
J gene: TRBJ1-2
V gene: TRBV12-3/TRBV12-4
clone size: many
CDR3 protein: CASSLQGGGYTF
CDR3 DNA: TGTGCCAGCAGTCTGCAGGGAGGCGGCTACACCTTC

D gene: .
J gene: TRBJ1-2
V gene: TRBV12-3/TRBV12-4
clone size: medium-sized
CDR3 protein: CASSRDGYGYTF
CDR3 DNA: TGTGCCAGCAGCCGGGACGGCTATGGCTACACCTTC

D gene: .
J gene: TRBJ1-2
V gene: TRBV12-3/TRBV12-4
clone size: large
CDR3 protein: CASSLTSKGAYGYTF
CDR3 DNA: TGTGCCAGCAGTTTAACGTCAAAGGGCGCGTATGGCTACACCTTC

D gene: .
J gene: TRBJ1-2
V gene: TRBV12-3/TRBV12-4
clone size: few
CDR3 protein: CASRHNYGYTF
CDR3 DNA: TGTGCCAGCAGGCATAACTATGGCTACACCTTC

D gene: .
J gene: TRBJ1-2
V gene: TRBV12-3/TRBV12-4
clone size: medium-sized
CDR3 protein: CASSLGRLYGYTF
CDR3 DNA: TGTGCCAGCAGTTTAGGCAGGCTCTATGGCTACACCTTC

D gene: .
J gene: TRBJ1-2
V gene: TRBV12-3/TRBV12-4
clone size: many
CDR3 protein: CASSLRQVNGYTF
CDR3 DNA: TGTGCCAGCAGTTTAAGACAGGTGAATGGCTACACCTTC

D gene: .
J gene: TRBJ1-2
V gene: TRBV12-3/TRBV12-4
clone size: medium-sized
CDR3 protein: CASSLEGAGGYTF
CDR3 DNA: TGTGCCAGCAGTTTAGAGGGTGCGGGAGGCTACACCTTC

D gene: .
J gene: TRBJ1-2
V gene: TRBV12-3/TRBV12-4
clone size: medium-sized
CDR3 protein: CASSRRDTNYGYTF
CDR3 DNA: TGTGCCAGCAGCCGACGGGACACTAACTATGGCTACACCTTC

D gene: .
J gene: TRBJ1-2
V gene: TRBV12-3/TRBV12-4
clone size: medium-sized
CDR3 protein: CASTRDTSNYGYTF
CDR3 DNA: TGTGCCAGCACCCGGGACACATCTAACTATGGCTACACCTTC

D gene: .
J gene: TRBJ1-2
V gene: TRBV12-3/TRBV12-4
clone size: medium-sized
CDR3 protein: CASSLSSGPYGYTF
CDR3 DNA: TGTGCCAGCAGTTTATCGTCAGGTCCCTATGGCTACACCTTC

D gene: .
J gene: TRBJ1-2
V gene: TRBV12-3/TRBV12-4
clone size: medium-sized
CDR3 protein: CASSFPGGYTF
CDR3 DNA: TGTGCCAGCAGTTTCCCTGGAGGCTACACCTTC

D gene: .
J gene: TRBJ1-2
V gene: TRBV12-3/TRBV12-4
clone size: .
CDR3 protein: CASSLRDGYGYTF
CDR3 DNA: TGTGCCAGCAGTTTAAGGGATGGCTATGGCTACACCTTC

D gene: .
J gene: TRBJ1-2
V gene: TRBV12-3/TRBV12-4
clone size: medium-sized
CDR3 protein: CASSPRRSQHGYTF
CDR3 DNA: TGTGCCAGCAGTCCAAGACGGAGCCAACATGGCTACACCTTC

D gene: .
J gene: TRBJ1-2
V gene: TRBV12-3/TRBV12-4
clone size: medium-sized
CDR3 protein: CASSPTADYGYTF
CDR3 DNA: TGTGCCAGCAGCCCTACAGCGGACTATGGCTACACCTTC

D gene: .
J gene: TRBJ1-2
V gene: TRBV12-3/TRBV12-4
clone size: medium-sized
CDR3 protein: CASSGTVSNYGYTF
CDR3 DNA: TGTGCCAGCAGTGGGACGGTCTCCAACTATGGCTACACCTTC

D gene: .
J gene: TRBJ1-2
V gene: TRBV12-3/TRBV12-4
clone size: medium-sized
CDR3 protein: CASSLRSVTDYGYTF
CDR3 DNA: TGTGCCAGCAGTTTACGATCGGTGACAGACTATGGCTACACCTTC

D gene: .
J gene: TRBJ1-2
V gene: TRBV12-3/TRBV12-4
clone size: many
CDR3 protein: CASTLGGHLGYTF
CDR3 DNA: TGTGCCAGCACTTTAGGTGGTCACCTTGGCTACACCTTC

D gene: .
J gene: TRBJ1-2
V gene: TRBV12-3/TRBV12-4
clone size: medium-sized
CDR3 protein: CASSLISYGYTF
CDR3 DNA: TGTGCCAGCAGTTTAATCAGCTATGGCTACACCTTC

D gene: .
J gene: TRBJ1-2
V gene: TRBV12-3/TRBV12-4
clone size: medium-sized
CDR3 protein: CASSKGYGYTF
CDR3 DNA: TGTGCCAGCAGTAAGGGTTATGGCTACACCTTC

D gene: .
J gene: TRBJ1-2
V gene: TRBV12-3/TRBV12-4
clone size: .
CDR3 protein: CASSLRGGNYGYTF
CDR3 DNA: TGTGCCAGCAGTTTGCGCGGAGGGAACTATGGCTACACCTTC

D gene: .
J gene: TRBJ1-2
V gene: TRBV12-3/TRBV12-4
clone size: medium-sized
CDR3 protein: CASGNRDGYTF
CDR3 DNA: TGTGCCAGCGGAAACAGGGACGGCTACACCTTC

D gene: .
J gene: TRBJ1-2
V gene: TRBV12-3/TRBV12-4
clone size: .
CDR3 protein: CASSETDYGYTF
CDR3 DNA: TGTGCCAGCAGTGAGACAGATTACGGCTACACCTTC

D gene: .
J gene: TRBJ1-2
V gene: TRBV12-3/TRBV12-4
clone size: medium-sized
CDR3 protein: CASSLAGYTF
CDR3 DNA: TGTGCCAGCAGTCTAGCTGGCTACACCTTC

D gene: .
J gene: TRBJ1-2
V gene: TRBV12-3/TRBV12-4
clone size: medium-sized
CDR3 protein: CASSRGYGYTF
CDR3 DNA: TGTGCCAGCAGCCGTGGGTATGGCTACACCTTC

D gene: .
J gene: TRBJ1-2
V gene: TRBV12-3/TRBV12-4
clone size: .
CDR3 protein: CASSSLNYGYTF
CDR3 DNA: TGTGCCAGCAGTTCCCTAAACTATGGCTACACCTTC

D gene: .
J gene: TRBJ1-2
V gene: TRBV12-3/TRBV12-4
clone size: .
CDR3 protein: CASSWNVQGGGYTF
CDR3 DNA: TGTGCCAGCAGTTGGAATGTACAGGGAGGTGGCTACACCTTC

D gene: .
J gene: TRBJ1-2
V gene: TRBV12-3/TRBV12-4
clone size: medium-sized
CDR3 protein: CASTYRQYGYTF
CDR3 DNA: TGTGCCAGCACGTACAGGCAGTATGGCTACACCTTC

D gene: .
J gene: TRBJ1-2
V gene: TRBV12-3/TRBV12-4
clone size: .
CDR3 protein: CASSPGLRTYGYTF
CDR3 DNA: TGTGCCAGCAGTCCGGGACTACGTACCTATGGCTACACCTTC

D gene: .
J gene: TRBJ1-2
V gene: TRBV12-3/TRBV12-4
clone size: few
CDR3 protein: CASSLRQGVGYTF
CDR3 DNA: TGTGCCAGCAGTTTACGGCAGGGTGTTGGCTACACCTTC

D gene: .
J gene: TRBJ1-2
V gene: TRBV12-3/TRBV12-4
clone size: medium-sized
CDR3 protein: CASSPNTFYGYTF
CDR3 DNA: TGTGCCAGCAGTCCGAACACCTTCTATGGCTACACCTTC

D gene: .
J gene: TRBJ1-2
V gene: TRBV12-3/TRBV12-4
clone size: .
CDR3 protein: CASSPTGTAVYGYTF
CDR3 DNA: TGTGCCAGCAGTCCTACCGGGACGGCCGTTTATGGCTACACCTTC

D gene: TRBD1
J gene: TRBJ1-2
V gene: TRBV12-3/TRBV12-4
clone size: medium-sized
CDR3 protein: CASSLDRDYGYTF
CDR3 DNA: TGTGCCAGCAGTTTGGACAGGGACTATGGCTACACCTTC

D gene: TRBD1
J gene: TRBJ1-2
V gene: TRBV12-3/TRBV12-4
clone size: medium-sized
CDR3 protein: CASRSGTVLSENYGYTF
CDR3 DNA: TGTGCCAGCAGGTCCGGGACAGTTCTTTCGGAGAACTATGGCTACACCTTC

D gene: TRBD1
J gene: TRBJ1-2
V gene: TRBV12-3/TRBV12-4
clone size: medium-sized
CDR3 protein: CASTRFRTGLGYTF
CDR3 DNA: TGTGCCAGCACTCGATTCCGGACAGGTCTTGGCTACACCTTC

D gene: .
J gene: TRBJ1-2
V gene: TRBV12-3/TRBV12-4
clone size: .
CDR3 protein: CASSLNPHGYTF
CDR3 DNA: TGTGCCAGCAGTTTAAATCCACACGGCTACACCTTC

D gene: .
J gene: TRBJ1-2
V gene: TRBV12-3/TRBV12-4
clone size: medium-sized
CDR3 protein: CASRQAVNYGYTF
CDR3 DNA: TGTGCCAGCCGACAGGCCGTTAACTATGGCTACACCTTC

D gene: .
J gene: TRBJ1-2
V gene: TRBV12-3/TRBV12-4
clone size: .
CDR3 protein: CASSPERVNYGYTF
CDR3 DNA: TGTGCCAGCAGTCCGGAGAGGGTCAACTATGGCTACACCTTC

D gene: TRBD1
J gene: TRBJ1-2
V gene: TRBV12-3/TRBV12-4
clone size: medium-sized
CDR3 protein: CASSQGQNYGYTF
CDR3 DNA: TGTGCCAGCAGCCAGGGACAGAACTATGGCTACACCTTC

D gene: .
J gene: TRBJ1-2
V gene: TRBV12-3/TRBV12-4
clone size: .
CDR3 protein: CASSSPAQHYGYTF
CDR3 DNA: TGTGCCAGCAGTTCACCCGCCCAGCACTATGGCTACACCTTC

D gene: .
J gene: TRBJ1-2
V gene: TRBV12-3/TRBV12-4
clone size: few
CDR3 protein: CASSRQNYGYTF
CDR3 DNA: TGTGCCAGCAGCCGACAGAACTATGGCTACACCTTC

D gene: TRBD1
J gene: TRBJ1-2
V gene: TRBV12-3/TRBV12-4
clone size: medium-sized
CDR3 protein: CASRTTGSVGYTF
CDR3 DNA: TGTGCCAGCAGGACGACAGGGTCGGTTGGCTACACCTTC

D gene: .
J gene: TRBJ1-2
V gene: TRBV12-3/TRBV12-4
clone size: medium-sized
CDR3 protein: CASLQGIRIYGYTF
CDR3 DNA: TGTGCCAGCCTTCAGGGAATTAGAATATATGGCTACACCTTC

D gene: .
J gene: TRBJ1-2
V gene: TRBV12-3/TRBV12-4
clone size: medium-sized
CDR3 protein: CASSPLRSRVNYGYTF
CDR3 DNA: TGTGCCAGCAGTCCTTTAAGATCGAGAGTTAACTATGGCTACACCTTC

D gene: .
J gene: TRBJ1-2
V gene: TRBV12-3/TRBV12-4
clone size: medium-sized
CDR3 protein: CASSLTGAAYGYTF
CDR3 DNA: TGTGCCAGCAGTTTAACGGGAGCCGCCTATGGCTACACCTTC

D gene: .
J gene: TRBJ1-2
V gene: TRBV12-3/TRBV12-4
clone size: medium-sized
CDR3 protein: CASSLMGGYTF
CDR3 DNA: TGTGCCAGCAGTTTGATGGGTGGCTACACCTTC

D gene: .
J gene: TRBJ1-2
V gene: TRBV12-3/TRBV12-4
clone size: medium-sized
CDR3 protein: CASSQTGVNYGYTF
CDR3 DNA: TGTGCCAGCAGCCAGACAGGAGTTAACTATGGCTACACCTTC

D gene: .
J gene: TRBJ1-2
V gene: TRBV12-3/TRBV12-4
clone size: .
CDR3 protein: CASSLVGSGGYTF
CDR3 DNA: TGTGCCAGCAGTTTAGTTGGATCGGGTGGCTACACCTTC

D gene: .
J gene: TRBJ1-2
V gene: TRBV12-3/TRBV12-4
clone size: medium-sized
CDR3 protein: CASSQLTGQYTF
CDR3 DNA: TGTGCCAGCAGTCAGTTGACAGGCCAGTACACCTTC

D gene: .
J gene: TRBJ1-2
V gene: TRBV12-3/TRBV12-4
clone size: medium-sized
CDR3 protein: CACGRVNYGYTF
CDR3 DNA: TGTGCCTGTGGACGGGTCAACTATGGCTACACCTTC

D gene: .
J gene: TRBJ1-2
V gene: TRBV12-3/TRBV12-4
clone size: medium-sized
CDR3 protein: CASSLPATYGYTF
CDR3 DNA: TGTGCCAGCAGTTTACCGGCGACCTATGGCTACACCTTC

D gene: TRBD1
J gene: TRBJ1-2
V gene: TRBV12-3/TRBV12-4
clone size: medium-sized
CDR3 protein: CASRVPGQGGYGYTF
CDR3 DNA: TGTGCCAGCAGGGTCCCGGGACAGGGTGGATATGGCTACACCTTC

D gene: .
J gene: TRBJ1-2
V gene: TRBV12-3/TRBV12-4
clone size: medium-sized
CDR3 protein: CASSRPEGNYGYTF
CDR3 DNA: TGTGCCAGCAGTCGCCCTGAGGGTAACTATGGCTACACCTTC

D gene: .
J gene: TRBJ1-2
V gene: TRBV12-3/TRBV12-4
clone size: medium-sized
CDR3 protein: CASSRVGYGYTF
CDR3 DNA: TGTGCCAGCAGCCGGGTAGGCTATGGCTACACCTTC

D gene: .
J gene: TRBJ1-2
V gene: TRBV12-3/TRBV12-4
clone size: medium-sized
CDR3 protein: CASSLTPGRRYGYTF
CDR3 DNA: TGTGCCAGCAGTCTTACACCGGGACGCCGCTATGGCTACACCTTC

D gene: TRBD1
J gene: TRBJ1-2
V gene: TRBV12-3/TRBV12-4
clone size: large
CDR3 protein: CASRPGQGKADGYTF
CDR3 DNA: TGTGCCAGCAGACCTGGACAGGGAAAGGCGGATGGCTACACCTTC